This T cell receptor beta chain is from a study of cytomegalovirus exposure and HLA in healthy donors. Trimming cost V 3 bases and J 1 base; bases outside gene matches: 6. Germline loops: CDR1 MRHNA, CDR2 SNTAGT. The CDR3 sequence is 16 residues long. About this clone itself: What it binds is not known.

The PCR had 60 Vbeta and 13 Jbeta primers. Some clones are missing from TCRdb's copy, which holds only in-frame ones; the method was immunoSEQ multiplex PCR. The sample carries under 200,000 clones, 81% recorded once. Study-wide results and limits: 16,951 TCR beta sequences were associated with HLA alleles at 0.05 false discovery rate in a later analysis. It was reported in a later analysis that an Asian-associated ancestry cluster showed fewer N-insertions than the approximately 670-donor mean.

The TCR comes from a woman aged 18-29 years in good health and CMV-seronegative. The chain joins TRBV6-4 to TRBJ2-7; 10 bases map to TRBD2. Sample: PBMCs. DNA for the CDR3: TGTGCCAGCAGTGAGGCTAGCGGGAGTAGTTCCTACGAGCAGTACTTC. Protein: CASSEASGSSSYEQYF.